What follows are 15 T cell receptor beta chains derived from one specimen sequenced in a study of molecular identifiers for immune sequencing clone quantification. TCRdb itself ran the PCR reads through MiXCR, one entry per CDR3 protein. The top ten clones hold approximately 0.8% of a sample with under 600,000 distinct CDR3 sequences, roughly 25% of them seen once. The material sequenced was naive CD8+ T cells from blood, with Jurkat cell RNA spiked in. Subset indicated: FACS-sorted CD8+CD4-CCR7+CD45RA+ naive T cells. Receptors were obtained from a human donor in good health. Some libraries in this study had Jurkat cell RNA spiked in.

This clonotype was counted many times. The V and J genes are TRBV7-9 and TRBJ2-7; possible D gene TRBD1, 5 bases. CDR1 SEHNR and CDR2 FQNEAQ come from the germline V gene (reference sequence). Trimming took 0 bases from V and 0 from J, leaving 12 bases between them. This CDR3 contains 16 residues. The CDR3 sequence: CASSLARGRASYEQYF. In DNA, the CDR3 is TGTGCCAGCAGCTTAGCGCGCGGCAGGGCCTCCTACGAGCAGTACTTC.

The rearrangement joins TRBV30 to TRBJ1-6; D possibly corresponds to TRBD1 (5 bases). The CDR3 sequence is 14 residues long. From germline, CDR1 is GTSNPN and CDR2 SVGIG (reference sequence). V lost 1 base, J lost 8 bases, and 12 bases lay in between. The CDR3 loop reads CAWSAPGHYSPLHF. In DNA, the CDR3 is TGTGCCTGGAGTGCCCCCGGACACTATTCACCCCTCCACTTT.

For this clonotype: This may be a read error, as it is one base from a much larger clone. This sequence joins TRBV21-1 and TRBJ2-7. TRBV21-1 is shown as a pseudogene. There are 15 residues in the CDR3. The CDR3, as DNA: TGTGCCAGCAGCCTACGGCCGCCTAGCTCCTACGAGCAGTACTTC. Translation: CASSLRPPSSYEQYF.

This clonotype was found once. This chain connects TRBV13 to TRBJ2-3; TRBD2 aligns across 7 bases. This CDR3 contains 12 residues. Germline CDR1 PRHDT, CDR2 FYEKMQ (reference sequence). The ends lost 6 bases at V and 5 bases at J; junction bases unmatched: 2. The CDR3 is CASRLARDTQYF. The CDR3 nucleotides read TGTGCCAGCAGACTAGCGAGAGATACGCAGTATTTT. Full variable domain (missing parts from reference TRBV13 and TRBJ2-3): AAGVIQSPRHLIKEKRETATLKCYPIPRHDTVYWYQQGPGQDPQFLISFYEKMQSDKGSIPDRFSAQQFSDYHSELNMSSLELGDSALYFCASRLARDTQYFGPGTRLTVL.

This clonotype was detected a few times. V usage is TRBV7-2 and J usage is TRBJ1-2, with D unresolved. With 0 bases removed from V and 7 bases from J, the gap between germline ends came to 27 bases. CDR1 is SGHTA and CDR2 is FQGNSA in the germline V gene. CDR3 length: 19 amino acids. The CDR3 DNA reads as TGTGCCAGCAGCTTAGCGCTGTATGGACCGTCTGATAACTACGGTGGCTACACCTTC. Translation: CASSLALYGPSDNYGGYTF.

This clonotype was recorded a few times. This chain joins TRBV27 and TRBJ2-7; D is possibly TRBD1 (6 bases). The germline V gene encodes CDR1 MNHEY and CDR2 SMNVEV (reference sequence). The CDR3 sequence is 15 residues long. The V and J ends lost 0 bases and 4 bases respectively, with 13 bases between them. This CDR3 is CASSLSIQGQYEQYF. CDR3 sequence (DNA): TGTGCCAGCAGTTTATCGATACAGGGTCAGTACGAGCAGTACTTC.

This clonotype was found many times. The chain has TRBV4-2 and TRBJ2-5, with TRBD1 matching over 9 bases. Germline V lookup: CDR1 LGHNA, CDR2 YNFKEQ. The CDR3 is 16 amino acids. The V and J ends lost 1 base and 5 bases, in that order; junction bases with no gene match: 8. CDR3 DNA: TGTGCCAGCAGCCAAGTGTCCGGGACAGGGTATGAGACCCAGTACTTC. Encoded protein: CASSQVSGTGYETQYF.

This chain uses TRBV6-6 with TRBJ2-7, with TRBD2 matching over 12 bases. Trimming at V came to 2 bases and at J to 2 bases, leaving 13 bases not matched to a gene. Germline lookup yields CDR1 MNHNY and CDR2 SVGAGI (reference sequence). The CDR3 length is 19 residues. Written as DNA, the CDR3 is TGTGCCAGCAGTTACCTAGCGGGAGGGCCTTTAATATTCGCCTACGAGCAGTACTTC. Its translation: CASSYLAGGPLIFAYEQYF.

This clonotype has ten or more counts. V and J are TRBV5-1 and TRBJ1-4, with D perhaps TRBD1 (6 bases). The CDR3 has 15 amino acids. V shed 4 bases and J shed 1 base, with 11 bases lying between them. CDR1 is SGHRS, CDR2 YFSETQ, per germline. CDR3 DNA: TGCGCCAGCAGCCCAGGGGAGCTAACTAATGAAAAACTGTTTTTT. Amino acid sequence: CASSPGELTNEKLFF.

There are many counts of this clonotype. The chain has TRBV12-3 or TRBV12-4 and TRBJ2-3; D is uncertain. The CDR3 extends over 12 amino acids. The V end lost 6 bases, the J end lost 2 bases, and 6 bases lay between the germline ends. The CDR3 coding sequence is TGTGCCAGCAGATGGGACACAGATACGCAGTATTTT. Protein product: CASRWDTDTQYF.

The chain combines TRBV7-9 with TRBJ2-3; TRBD2 matches at 8 bases. This CDR3 comprises 16 residues. V shed 4 bases and J 6 bases; nucleotides not matched to a gene: 12. Germline CDR1 and CDR2: SEHNR and FQNEAQ (reference sequence). The CDR3 DNA reads TGTGCCAGCAGCTCGCCGTATGGAGCGGGGGACGATACGCAGTATTTT. Its protein product is CASSSPYGAGDDTQYF.

The chain employs TRBV20-1 and TRBJ2-7, with D maybe TRBD1 (6 bases). Between the trimmed V and J ends, which lost 3 bases and 2 bases, there was a span of 11 bases. Germline V lookup: CDR1 DFQATT, CDR2 SNEGSKA (reference sequence). The CDR3 is 13 residues long. The CDR3 spells CSASPDRPYEQYF. The CDR3 DNA reads TGCAGTGCTAGTCCGGACAGACCCTACGAGCAGTACTTC.

This clonotype was seen a few times. The chain is built from TRBV7-9 and TRBJ2-7, with TRBD2 identical over 10 bases. Germline CDR1 is SEHNR and CDR2 is FQNEAQ (reference sequence). The CDR3 sequence is 17 residues long. The trim removed 5 bases at V and 2 bases at J, leaving 12 bases unmatched. CDR3 DNA: TGTGCCAGCAGCCCCCGGACTAGCGGCACCGAGACCTACGAGCAGTACTTC. Translation gives CASSPRTSGTETYEQYF.

This clonotype was picked up many times. Written as DNA, the CDR3 is TGTGCCAGCAGCTTGGGGGGTTCCAAAAACATTCAGTACTTC. Amino acids: CASSLGGSKNIQYF. The V gene is TRBV28, the J gene TRBJ2-4, with D perhaps matching TRBD2 (6 bases). Trimming shortened V by 6 bases and J by 2 bases, and 11 bases separated the two germline ends. CDR1 MDHEN and CDR2 SYDVKM come from the germline V gene. The CDR3 sequence is 14 residues long.

This clonotype has only a few counts. The rearrangement links TRBV27 to TRBJ2-3; a possible D gene is TRBD2 (6 bases). V gave up 6 bases and J gave up 6 bases, with 16 bases separating them. This CDR3 region has 14 residues. CDR1 is MNHEY, CDR2 SMNVEV, per germline (reference sequence). The CDR3 sequence: CASSLGGGLDTQYF. CDR3 nucleotides: TGTGCCAGCAGCCTGGGTGGAGGGCTGGATACGCAGTATTTT.